This T cell receptor beta chain was captured in a study of T cell repertoires in cytomegalovirus infection. Study summary: Matching HLA type, along with CMV infection, was indicated by public TCR beta signatures.

This clonotype was found many times. Its specificity is unknown. Study-level findings and limits: Frequencies of public TCR beta families were cumulated, and this identified carriers of CMV plus the relevant HLA. Dominant in the ex vivo response were TCR beta clonotypes restricted by HLA-C and specific for CMV.

V trimming: 3 bases; J trimming: 5 bases; junction bases outside the gene matches: 6. From germline, CDR1 is SGHTA and CDR2 FQGNSA. The CDR3 has 15 residues. TCRdb re-called the reads with MiXCR, one entry per CDR3 protein. The repertoire includes about 100,000 distinct CDR3 sequences, about 22% of them detected once, and 39% sits in the top ten. The V gene is TRBV7-2, the J gene TRBJ2-1, with 8 bases fitting TRBD2. The sequenced sample was CD8+ T cells from PBMCs. This clonotype was obtained from a human donor in good health (CMV status not recorded). Some clones in this sample may be carry-over from other donors' samples. In DNA, the CDR3 is TGTGCCAGCAGCTTTAGCGGGGCCAGGAACAATGAGCAGTTCTTC. It encodes CASSFSGARNNEQFF.